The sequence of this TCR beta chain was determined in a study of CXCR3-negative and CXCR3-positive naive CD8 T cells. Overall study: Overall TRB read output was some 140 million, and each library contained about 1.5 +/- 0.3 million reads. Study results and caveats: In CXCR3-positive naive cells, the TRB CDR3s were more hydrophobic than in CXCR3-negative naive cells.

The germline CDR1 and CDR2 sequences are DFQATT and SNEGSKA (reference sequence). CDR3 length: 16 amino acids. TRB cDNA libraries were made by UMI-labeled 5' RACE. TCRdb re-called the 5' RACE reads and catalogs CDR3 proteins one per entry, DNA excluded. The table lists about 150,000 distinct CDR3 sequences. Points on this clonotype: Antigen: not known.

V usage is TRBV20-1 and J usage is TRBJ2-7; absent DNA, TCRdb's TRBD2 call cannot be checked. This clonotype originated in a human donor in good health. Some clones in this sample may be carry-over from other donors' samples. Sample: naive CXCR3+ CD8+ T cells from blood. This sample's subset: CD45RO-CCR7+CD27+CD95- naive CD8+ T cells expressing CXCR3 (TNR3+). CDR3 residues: CSARDATSGSVHEQYF.